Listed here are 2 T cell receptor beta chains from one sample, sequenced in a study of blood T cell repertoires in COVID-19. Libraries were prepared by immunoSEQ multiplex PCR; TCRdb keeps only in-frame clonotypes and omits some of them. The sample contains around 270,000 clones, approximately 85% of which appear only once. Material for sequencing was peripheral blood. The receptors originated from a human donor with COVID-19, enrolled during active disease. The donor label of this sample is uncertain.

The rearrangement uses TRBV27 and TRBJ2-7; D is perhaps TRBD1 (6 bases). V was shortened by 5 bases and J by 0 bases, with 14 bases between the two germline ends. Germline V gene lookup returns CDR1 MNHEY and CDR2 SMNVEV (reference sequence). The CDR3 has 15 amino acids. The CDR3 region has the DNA TGTGCCAGCAGTAAGGGGGTTGTGGCCTCCTACGAGCAGTACTTC. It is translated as CASSKGVVASYEQYF.

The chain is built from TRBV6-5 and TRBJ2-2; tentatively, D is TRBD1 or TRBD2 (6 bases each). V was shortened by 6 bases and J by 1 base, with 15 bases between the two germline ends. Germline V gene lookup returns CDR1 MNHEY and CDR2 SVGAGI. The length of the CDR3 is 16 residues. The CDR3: CASSYGGHLNTGELFF. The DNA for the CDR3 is TGTGCCAGCAGCTACGGGGGACACTTGAACACCGGGGAGCTGTTTTTT.